The 24 T cell receptor beta chains below come from one sample, sequenced in a study of blood T cell repertoires in COVID-19. Profiled with immunoSEQ multiplex PCR; TCRdb holds only in-frame clones, not every one. The repertoire holds about 200,000 clones, with approximately 80% as singletons. The sample comprised PBMCs or T cells enriched from blood (not recorded which). The receptors shown here come from a woman between 55 and 75 years old with acute COVID-19.

The J gene is TRBJ1-4, the V gene TRBV29-1, with D maybe TRBD1 (5 bases). V lost 4 bases, J lost 8 bases, and 20 bases lay in between. The CDR3 extends over 15 amino acids. CDR1 is SQVTM and CDR2 is ANQGSEA in the germline V gene. The CDR3, as DNA: TGCAGCGTTGCTTACAACCAGGGACTGATCGAAAAACTGTTTTTT. This encodes CSVAYNQGLIEKLFF.

J is TRBJ2-3 and V is TRBV7-2; D gene uncertain. CDR3 size: 13 residues. CDR1 is SGHTA, CDR2 FQGNSA, per germline. V gave up 0 bases and J gave up 5 bases, with 6 bases separating them. The CDR3 loop is CASSLALVDTQYF. The CDR3 nucleotides read TGTGCCAGCAGCTTAGCTCTCGTAGATACGCAGTATTTT.

In this sample, this clone turned up once. This chain joins TRBV19 and TRBJ1-6; D might be TRBD1 (6 bases). V lost 4 bases, J lost 9 bases, and 19 bases lay in between. Germline V gives CDR1 LNHDA, CDR2 SQIVND (reference sequence). There are 16 residues in the CDR3. The CDR3 DNA reads as TGTGCCAGTAGTACCCAACAGGGCCAAGTTGGTTCACCCCTCCACTTT. Translating it yields CASSTQQGQVGSPLHF. The whole variable domain, remainder taken from reference TRBV19 and TRBJ1-6, is DGGITQSPKYLFRKEGQNVTLSCEQNLNHDAMYWYRQDPGQGLRLIYYSQIVNDFQKGDIAEGYSVSREKKESFPLTVTSAQKNPTAFYLCASSTQQGQVGSPLHFGNGTRLTVT.

The chain employs TRBV23-1 and TRBJ1-4, with D hard to call. TRBV23-1 is an ORF; its function is uncertain. The CDR3 loop spans 19 amino acids. Trimming pared 4 bases from V and 0 bases from J, leaving 21 bases between. The CDR3 DNA reads TGCGCCAGCAGTCCGAGGAGATGGCCACCGAAAACAACTAATGAAAAACTGTTTTTT. As protein: CASSPRRWPPKTTNEKLFF.

The chain joins TRBV11-2 to TRBJ2-3, with D possibly being TRBD2 (7 bases). CDR3 size: 16 residues. Germline V gene lookup returns CDR1 SGHAT and CDR2 FQNNGV. Trimming took 3 bases from V and 5 from J, leaving 18 bases between them. In nucleotides, the CDR3 is TGTGCCAGCAGCTTCCTCAAGGGGGGCGGGGGAGATACGCAGTATTTT. It encodes CASSFLKGGGGDTQYF.

This clone was found a few times. The rearrangement links TRBV7-2 to TRBJ1-2; D is ambiguous. This CDR3 is built from 14 residues. Looked up from germline, CDR1 is SGHTA and CDR2 is FQGNSA. With 1 base removed from V and 2 bases from J, the gap between germline ends came to 8 bases. The CDR3 nucleotides read TGTGCCAGCAGCTTAGAGGCGGGAAACTATGGCTACACCTTC. Encoded protein: CASSLEAGNYGYTF.

The chain employs TRBV7-6 and TRBJ2-1; the D gene is possibly TRBD2 (6 bases). Trimming took 0 bases from V and 2 from J, leaving 11 bases between them. Germline-derived CDR1 and CDR2 are SGHVS and FNYEAQ. The CDR3 loop spans 16 amino acids. The CDR3 loop is CASSLATGEAYNEQFF. The CDR3 coding sequence is TGTGCCAGCAGCTTAGCGACGGGGGAGGCCTACAATGAGCAGTTCTTC.

The V and J genes are TRBV29-1 and TRBJ1-1, with D hard to call. Germline assignment: CDR1 SQVTM and CDR2 ANQGSEA. This CDR3 has 15 residues. The V end was cut by 0 bases, the J end by 4 bases, with 15 bases between. The CDR3 DNA is TGCAGCGTTGAAGATGATCCCCGCGCGGGCACTGAAGCTTTCTTT. Protein product: CSVEDDPRAGTEAFF.

The sample holds a few counts of this clone. The rearrangement uses TRBV19 and TRBJ1-1, with TRBD1 as a possible D gene (5 bases). This CDR3 comprises 15 residues. V lost 7 bases to trimming and J lost 2 bases, with 17 bases between them. CDR1 and CDR2 from the germline V gene are LNHDA and SQIVND (reference sequence). The CDR3 DNA is TGTGCCAGTATTAAGGACCCCGGGACTAACACTGAAGCTTTCTTT. Translation: CASIKDPGTNTEAFF.

In DNA, the CDR3 is TGTGCCAGCAGTGGCAGGGGTGGGCAAGAGACCCAGTACTTC. This sequence encodes CASSGRGGQETQYF. The chain uses TRBV2 and TRBJ2-5; D might be TRBD1 (6 bases). Deletions cut 4 bases from V and 2 bases from J, with 11 bases between. The CDR3 runs 14 residues. Looked up from germline, CDR1 is SNHLY and CDR2 is FYNNEI.

The chain combines TRBV3-1 (or the pseudogene TRBV3-2) with TRBJ2-5; TRBD1 matches 9 bases. The CDR3 spans 15 residues. J gave up 4 bases and V 1 base, and 4 bases lay outside the gene matches. Germline V gives CDR1 LGHDT, CDR2 YNNKEL (reference sequence). The CDR3 here is CASSQGDRVLETQYF. The CDR3 coding sequence is TGTGCCAGCAGCCAAGGGGACAGGGTTCTAGAGACCCAGTACTTC.

The gene calls are TRBV4-1 and TRBJ1-1; TRBD1 matches at 9 bases. The V segment lost 5 bases and the J segment 5 bases; nucleotides outside the gene matches: 6. The CDR3 sequence is 14 residues long. In germline, CDR1 is MGHRA, CDR2 YSYEKL. CDR3 DNA: TGCGCCAGCAGCGAAGGACAGGGGCTTACTGAAGCTTTCTTT. Translated, it gives CASSEGQGLTEAFF.

The chain carries TRBV7-6 and TRBJ2-3; possible D gene TRBD2, 6 bases. The CDR3 runs to 15 residues. V was trimmed by 1 base and J by 5 bases, leaving 13 bases between them. CDR1 SGHVS and CDR2 FNYEAQ come from the germline V gene. CDR3 residues: CASSLEAGSVDTQYF. CDR3 coding DNA: TGTGCCAGCAGCTTAGAAGCGGGTTCCGTAGATACGCAGTATTTT.

This clone has a handful of counts. Additional DNA sequences in this sample encode the identical CDR3. The rearrangement links TRBV3-1 (or the pseudogene TRBV3-2) to TRBJ2-1, with 9 nucleotides matching TRBD2. V was pared by 0 bases and J by 4 bases, with 1 base of the junction left unmatched. Germline CDR1 reads LGHDT; CDR2 reads YNNKEL (reference sequence). The CDR3 is 15 residues long. The CDR3 sequence: CASSQDLAGYNEQFF. The CDR3 coding sequence is TGTGCCAGCAGCCAAGATCTAGCGGGGTACAATGAGCAGTTCTTC.

This chain links TRBV9 with TRBJ2-1; TRBD2 agrees at 12 bases. The CDR3 runs to 16 residues. The junction had 0 bases not matched to a gene; V was cut back by 2 bases and J by 0 bases. The V gene's germline CDR1 is SGDLS and CDR2 YYNGEE. The chain's CDR3 is CASSVTSGSSYNEQFF. Here the CDR3 DNA reads TGTGCCAGCAGCGTGACTAGCGGGAGCTCCTACAATGAGCAGTTCTTC.

The chain has TRBV3-1 (or the pseudogene TRBV3-2) and TRBJ2-5, with D possibly being TRBD2 (5 bases). CDR1 is LGHDT, CDR2 YNNKEL, per germline (reference sequence). This CDR3 has 12 amino acids. With 4 bases removed from V and 7 bases from J, the gap between germline ends came to 10 bases. The CDR3 spells CASSPARGTQYF. The CDR3 DNA follows: TGTGCCAGCAGCCCAGCCCGGGGGACCCAGTACTTC.

The CDR3 bases are TGTGCCAGCAGCCTGGTGGGGGGGCCTGGGGCCAACGTCCTGACTTTC. This encodes CASSLVGGPGANVLTF. The rearrangement links TRBV7-2 to TRBJ2-6, with a possible D match to TRBD2 (7 bases). The CDR3 extends over 16 amino acids. V lost 5 bases, J lost 2 bases, and 13 bases lay in between. CDR1 and CDR2 (germline): SGHTA, FQGNSA.

The rearrangement uses TRBV10-1 and TRBJ2-1; TRBD2 matches 7 bases. V shed 7 bases and J 8 bases; nucleotides not matched to a gene: 2. This CDR3 spans 11 amino acids. Germline assignment: CDR1 WNHNN and CDR2 SYGVQD (reference sequence). The CDR3 loop is CASTRGDEQFF. CDR3 nucleotides: TGCGCCAGCACCCGGGGGGATGAGCAGTTCTTC.

The rearrangement joins TRBV2 to TRBJ1-1; 8 bases match TRBD1. CDR1 is SNHLY, CDR2 FYNNEI, per germline. The ends lost 1 base at V and 5 bases at J; junction bases unmatched: 6. The CDR3 is made up of 15 amino acids. The CDR3 bases are TGTGCCAGCAGTGAAGGGGCAGGGGGCATGACTGAAGCTTTCTTT. It codes for CASSEGAGGMTEAFF.

This chain uses TRBV6-2 or TRBV6-3 with TRBJ2-7; a weak D match, TRBD1 (5 bases). Germline assignment: CDR1 MNHEY and CDR2 SVGEGT. V lost 6 bases and J lost 5, with 17 bases in between. This CDR3 has 14 amino acids. The CDR3 coding sequence is TGTGCCAGCAGCCCTTCGGCCCCCAGGGACGAGCAGTACTTC. Amino acid sequence: CASSPSAPRDEQYF.

The V call is TRBV11-3, the J call TRBJ2-5; TRBD2 matches at 14 bases. The germline V gene encodes CDR1 SGHNT and CDR2 YENEEA. CDR3 size: 17 residues. Unmatched junction bases numbered 10, after V lost 5 bases and J lost 5 bases. The chain's CDR3 is CASSPGLAGAGGETQYF. CDR3 nucleotide sequence: TGTGCCAGCAGCCCGGGACTAGCGGGGGCTGGGGGGGAGACCCAGTACTTC.

J is TRBJ2-7 and V is TRBV30; 9 positions agree with TRBD1. Germline V gene lookup returns CDR1 GTSNPN and CDR2 SVGIG (reference sequence). Losses at the gene ends were 5 bases for V and 4 bases for J; bases not matched to a gene: 3. CDR3 length: 12 amino acids. The DNA for the CDR3 is TGTGCCTGGTCCGGACAGGGGTACGAGCAGTACGTC. Amino acids: CAWSGQGYEQYV.

This chain uses TRBV20-1 with TRBJ2-3; D not resolved. Germline values: CDR1 DFQATT, CDR2 SNEGSKA (reference sequence). V lost 6 bases, J lost 4 bases, and 8 bases lay in between. The CDR3 sequence is 11 residues long. The CDR3 region has the DNA TGCAGTGCCGCACATGCAGATACGCAGTATTTT. Its protein is CSAAHADTQYF.

The V gene is TRBV18, the J gene TRBJ2-1, with D unresolved. The length of the CDR3 is 15 residues. Trimming stripped 2 bases from V and 8 bases from J, with 16 bases between. The germline V gene encodes CDR1 KGHSH and CDR2 LQKENI. The CDR3 region is CASSPRFEDWDEQFF. CDR3 bases: TGTGCCAGCTCACCAAGATTCGAGGATTGGGATGAGCAGTTCTTC.